This TCR beta chain was captured in a study of OX40 agonist ivuxolimab in advanced cancers. Study in general: Ivuxolimab doses were 0.01, 0.1, 0.3, 1.5, 3 or 10 mg/kg every 2 weeks. Those treated in dose escalation had hepatocellular carcinoma, melanoma, renal cell cancer or head and neck cancer.

Data came from immunoSEQ multiplex PCR; TCRdb stores just in-frame clones and leaves some out. The data hold almost 90,000 clones, with roughly 93% observed a single time. The CDR3 has 15 residues. The germline gives CDR1 MNHNS, CDR2 SASEGT. Trimming cost V 3 bases and J 8 bases, with 14 bases left between them. The source was CD4+ or CD8+ T cells sorted from blood, collected in a trial of the OX40 agonist ivuxolimab. The receptor was isolated from an adult with an advanced solid tumor such as melanoma, head and neck, liver or kidney cancer. The V and J genes are TRBV6-1 and TRBJ1-6, with D perhaps matching TRBD1 (6 bases). The CDR3 sequence is CASSDAGASYSPLHF. The DNA of the CDR3 is TGTGCCAGCAGTGACGCGGGGGCGTCATATTCACCCCTCCACTTT.